The 20 T cell receptor beta chains given below trace back to one sample, sequenced in a study of graft-versus-host responses after intestinal transplantation. These receptors have no known antigen. This table comes from immunoSEQ multiplex PCR, and its TCRdb copy is limited to in-frame clones, with some not included. Here the sample spans more than 70,000 clones, around 84% being singletons. The specimen was unstimulated CD4+ T cells sorted from spleen or lymph node cells, collected before intestinal transplant. All receptors derive from a human donor who received an intestinal transplant.

The V and J genes are TRBV5-5 and TRBJ2-5, with TRBD1 matching over 7 bases. J was trimmed by 7 bases and V by 3 bases; bases with no gene match: 9. The CDR3 has 14 residues. The germline CDR1 and CDR2 sequences are SGHKS and YYEKEE (reference sequence). This CDR3 reads CASSSLTGSGTQYF. For the CDR3, the DNA is TGTGCCAGCAGCTCCTTGACAGGGTCAGGGACCCAGTACTTC.

This chain links TRBV6-5 with TRBJ1-5, with D maybe TRBD1 (5 bases). There are 13 residues in the CDR3. V was pared by 11 bases and J by 2 bases, with 13 bases between. Germline values: CDR1 MNHEY, CDR2 SVGAGI. CDR3 region: CASTDRRNQPQHF. The CDR3, as DNA: TGTGCCTCTACCGACAGACGCAATCAGCCCCAGCATTTT.

The chain is built from TRBV19 and TRBJ2-1; 7 nucleotides align to TRBD2. J gave up 6 bases and V 0 bases, and 14 bases lay outside the gene matches. The CDR3 has 18 amino acids. Germline V gives CDR1 LNHDA, CDR2 SQIVND (reference sequence). The chain's CDR3 is CASSIDPPSSGTPNEQFF. The CDR3 region has the DNA TGTGCCAGTAGTATAGATCCGCCCTCTAGCGGCACCCCCAATGAGCAGTTCTTC. Full variable domain (outside the CDR3, taken from reference TRBV19 and TRBJ2-1): DGGITQSPKYLFRKEGQNVTLSCEQNLNHDAMYWYRQDPGQGLRLIYYSQIVNDFQKGDIAEGYSVSREKKESFPLTVTSAQKNPTAFYLCASSIDPPSSGTPNEQFFGPGTRLTVL.

The rearrangement links TRBV4-1 to TRBJ2-1; a weak D match, TRBD2 (7 bases). The CDR3 totals 16 residues. The V gene lost 6 bases and the J gene lost 6 bases, with 21 bases spanning the gap. Germline CDR1 and CDR2: MGHRA and YSYEKL. CDR3 region: CASRGASGRAVNEQFF. The CDR3 coding sequence is TGCGCCAGCAGGGGGGCATCGGGGAGGGCCGTCAATGAGCAGTTCTTC.

This rearrangement joins TRBV18 to TRBJ2-7, with 7 bases aligning to TRBD2. V trimming: 2 bases; J trimming: 6 bases; junction bases outside the gene matches: 10. Germline CDR1 is KGHSH and CDR2 is LQKENI. The CDR3 has 15 residues. CDR3: CASSPVGAGVSEQYF. The CDR3 DNA reads as TGTGCCAGCTCACCAGTCGGCGCGGGAGTAAGCGAGCAGTACTTC.

The gene calls are TRBV6-5 and TRBJ1-2; no firm D call. V dropped 0 bases and J dropped 5 bases, with 16 bases sitting between them. Looked up from germline, CDR1 is MNHEY and CDR2 is SVGAGI. The CDR3 runs to 16 residues. The CDR3 sequence is CASSYSKKVHIYGYTF. In nucleotides, the CDR3 is TGTGCCAGCAGTTACTCGAAGAAAGTACATATTTATGGCTACACCTTC.

The chain couples TRBV28 to TRBJ1-5, with 9 bases that match TRBD1. The CDR3 has 17 residues. Germline-derived CDR1 and CDR2 are MDHEN and SYDVKM. V lost 3 bases, J lost 1 base, and 7 bases stayed unmatched. CDR3: CASSFPRQGVSNQPQHF. CDR3 nucleotide sequence: TGTGCCAGCAGTTTCCCACGACAGGGGGTAAGCAATCAGCCCCAGCATTTT.

The J gene is TRBJ2-7, the V gene TRBV27; D might be TRBD1 (5 bases). V was pared by 6 bases and J by 1 base, with 13 bases between. The CDR3 has 14 amino acids. CDR1 is MNHEY, CDR2 SMNVEV, per germline (reference sequence). For the CDR3, the DNA is TGTGCCAGCAGCCAGGGCTCTTATTCCTACGAGCAGTACTTC. It specifies CASSQGSYSYEQYF.

The genes are TRBV5-1 and TRBJ1-5, with 8 positions matching TRBD1. Germline trimming cut 4 bases from V and 4 bases from J; bases unmatched to any gene: 13. The CDR3 spans 17 residues. Germline V CDR1 and CDR2: SGHRS, YFSETQ. CDR3 DNA: TGCGCCAGCAGCCCCGGGCAGGGGGCGGAATTAAATCAGCCCCAGCATTTT. Translating it yields CASSPGQGAELNQPQHF.

This chain connects TRBV4-1 to TRBJ2-7; D is perhaps TRBD2 (5 bases). CDR3 length: 15 amino acids. Germline CDR1 MGHRA, CDR2 YSYEKL. Trimming cost V 4 bases and J 3 bases, with 16 bases left between them. CDR3 nucleotides: TGCGCCAGCAGCCCCCAGATGCGGGTAGACTACGAGCAGTACTTC. Translation gives CASSPQMRVDYEQYF.

J is TRBJ1-5 and V is TRBV6-4, with D hard to call. Germline CDR1 reads MRHNA; CDR2 reads SNTAGT. Trimming removed 8 bases from V and 1 base from J, with 12 bases in between. CDR3 length: 14 amino acids. The CDR3: CASFKGGSNQPQHF. In nucleotides, the CDR3 is TGTGCCAGCTTTAAAGGCGGGAGCAATCAGCCCCAGCATTTT.

The J gene is TRBJ1-1, the V gene TRBV6-1; possibly TRBD1 for D (5 bases). Germline values: CDR1 MNHNS, CDR2 SASEGT. Between the trimmed V and J ends, which lost 4 bases and 6 bases, there was a span of 15 bases. This CDR3 contains 14 residues. The CDR3 DNA is TGTGCCAGCAGTGGACCGATTAGGGGCCCTGAAGCTTTCTTT. It is translated as CASSGPIRGPEAFF.

J is TRBJ2-3 and V is TRBV19; 9 nucleotides agree with TRBD2. V shed 6 bases and J 0 bases; nucleotides not matched to a gene: 10. Germline V CDR1 and CDR2: LNHDA, SQIVND (reference sequence). The CDR3 contains 17 residues. The CDR3 spells CASSPGTSSFSTDTQYF. CDR3 DNA: TGTGCCAGTAGCCCCGGGACTAGCTCTTTTAGCACAGATACGCAGTATTTT.

The rearrangement links TRBV28 to TRBJ2-3; 16 positions agree with TRBD2. Germline CDR1 MDHEN, CDR2 SYDVKM. This CDR3 spans 17 amino acids. The V gene end was trimmed by 4 bases and the J gene end by 6 bases; junction bases not matched to a gene: 7. The CDR3 nucleotides are TGTGCCAGCAGTTCGCCCGGGACTAGCGGGGGGGCGGATACGCAGTATTTT. Translated, it gives CASSSPGTSGGADTQYF.

V is TRBV6-1 and J is TRBJ1-5, with 7 bases lining up with TRBD1. Trimming at V came to 2 bases and at J to 7 bases, leaving 5 bases not matched to a gene. The CDR3 has 14 residues. The V gene's germline CDR1 is MNHNS and CDR2 SASEGT. The DNA of the CDR3 is TGTGCCAGCAGTGAAAACAGGGGCGGGCAGCCCCAGCATTTT. It specifies CASSENRGGQPQHF.

V and J are TRBV2 and TRBJ1-2; 8 bases fit TRBD1. V gave up 3 bases and J gave up 4 bases; unmatched junction bases: 4. Germline V gene data show CDR1 as SNHLY and CDR2 as FYNNEI. The CDR3 spans 14 residues. The CDR3 DNA reads TGTGCCAGCAGTGACGGACAGGGCCCCTATGGCTACACCTTC. It codes for CASSDGQGPYGYTF.

The chain couples TRBV7-9 to TRBJ2-3; 9 positions match TRBD2. Unmatched junction bases numbered 2, after V lost 2 bases and J lost 2 bases. The CDR3 has 15 amino acids. The germline CDR1 and CDR2 sequences are SEHNR and FQNEAQ (reference sequence). The CDR3 loop is CASSLRGGDTDTQYF. Here the CDR3 DNA reads TGTGCCAGCAGCTTACGCGGGGGGGACACAGATACGCAGTATTTT.

In this sample, this clone turned up once. CDR3 amino acids: CASSWDRDQPQHF. The CDR3 region has the DNA TGTGCCAGTAGCTGGGACAGGGACCAGCCCCAGCATTTT. The chain has TRBV19 and TRBJ1-5, with 9 bases that match TRBD1. Trimming cost V 6 bases and J 7 bases; bases outside gene matches: 4. CDR1 is LNHDA, CDR2 SQIVND, per germline (reference sequence). The CDR3 consists of 13 residues.

This clone was counted only a few times. The J gene is TRBJ2-1, the V gene TRBV2, with a weak D call TRBD1 (5 bases). Germline V gene data show CDR1 as SNHLY and CDR2 as FYNNEI. The CDR3 contains 11 residues. V gave up 11 bases and J gave up 7 bases, with 12 bases separating them. CDR3 sequence (DNA): TGTGCCTCCCAGGGTGTTAATGAGCAGTTCTTC. Translation gives CASQGVNEQFF.

This chain uses TRBV6-6 with TRBJ2-1; 9 positions agree with TRBD1. Germline V gene lookup returns CDR1 MNHNY and CDR2 SVGAGI (reference sequence). This CDR3 is 16 amino acids long. The junction had 8 bases not matched to a gene; V was cut back by 7 bases and J by 1 base. CDR3 coding DNA: TGTGCCAGCACCTACCTACAGGGGGCGTCCTACAATGAGCAGTTCTTC. As protein: CASTYLQGASYNEQFF.